This TCR beta chain was retrieved from a study of shared clonotypes between healthy human individuals. Study-level background: Sampling drew on donors who were a couple of women and a few men aged 18 to 49. Study results and caveats: A generally larger estimated richness was seen in naive subsets than in memory subsets.

Positively selected for CCR7, the CD45RO-negative cells used as naive CD8 cells excluded terminally differentiated effector memory CD45RA+ cells. Note on this clone: Its antigen is unidentified. Its ends do not fully match the called genes, so a read error is possible.

The CDR3 covers 13 residues. Germline CDR1 is SSHAT and CDR2 is FNYEAQ (reference sequence). At deep level, the assay was performed. The data were produced by immunoSEQ multiplex PCR, yet TCRdb's version contains in-frame clones alone and is incomplete. The sample lists about 2 million clones, approximately 95% occurring once. The rearrangement links TRBV7-7 to TRBJ2-7; D unresolved. The TCR was taken from a man between 18 and 35 years old in good health. The source material was naive CD8+ T cells sorted from blood. The CDR3, as DNA: TGTGCTAGCAGCAGTGGAGTCTCCTACGAGCAGTACTTC. Encoded protein: CASSSGVSYEQYF.